Below, 20 T cell receptor beta chains from the same sample are listed, as sequenced in a study of post-analysis software for immune sequencing data. Built from TCR beta cDNA, the libraries had unique molecular identifiers in them. Using its own MiXCR run on the PCR reads, TCRdb lists one record per CDR3 protein. The profile shows hundreds of thousands of distinct CDR3 sequences, about 44% of them singletons. No cognate antigen is known for these TCRs. Overall study findings and caveats: TRBV5-6, TRBV5-1 and TRBV20-1 were among several TRBV segments more frequent in patients than controls.

Sequenced input: blood. The origin of the receptors is a girl aged 5 to 17 with multiple sclerosis.

The V call is TRBV5-1, the J call TRBJ2-5, with TRBD1 matching 8 bases. The CDR3 is made up of 15 amino acids. Germline CDR1 SGHRS, CDR2 YFSETQ. J was trimmed by 2 bases and V by 4 bases; bases with no gene match: 7. The CDR3 reads CASSTWTGLQETQYF. The CDR3 nucleotides read TGCGCCAGCAGCACCTGGACAGGGCTTCAAGAGACCCAGTACTTC. The full variable domain, rest sourced from reference TRBV5-1 and TRBJ2-5, is KAGVTQTPRYLIKTRGQQVTLSCSPISGHRSVSWYQQTPGQGLQFLFEYFSETQRNKGNFPGRFSGRQFSNSRSEMNVSTLELGDSALYLCASSTWTGLQETQYFGPGTRLLVL.

The chain is built from TRBV12-3 or TRBV12-4 and TRBJ2-6, with D perhaps TRBD1 (6 bases). The germline V and J ends were trimmed by 3 bases and 4 bases, with 16 bases remaining between them. The CDR3 sequence is 17 residues long. In DNA form, the CDR3 reads TGTGCCAGCAGTTTGGGGGCAAGGAGGTCAGGGGCCAACGTCCTGACTTTC. This encodes CASSLGARRSGANVLTF.

The gene calls are TRBV6-1 and TRBJ2-7; maybe TRBD1 (5 bases). With 7 bases removed from V and 3 bases from J, the gap between germline ends came to 10 bases. Germline CDR1 reads MNHNS; CDR2 reads SASEGT. The CDR3 spans 12 residues. This CDR3 is CASKGDSYEQYF. CDR3 coding DNA: TGTGCCAGCAAGGGTGACAGCTACGAGCAGTACTTC.

The sample holds one count of this clonotype. The conserved phenylalanine or tryptophan normally closing the CDR3 is absent here, so this likely arose from a read error. This chain links TRBV29-1 with TRBJ2-3; D is unresolved. CDR1 is SQVTM and CDR2 is ANQGSEA in the germline V gene. V lost 3 bases to trimming and J lost 6 bases, with 4 bases between them. CDR3 length: 10 amino acids. DNA for the CDR3: TGCAGCGTTGAGGACGATACGCAGTATGTT. Protein sequence: CSVEDDTQYV.

The V call is TRBV12-3 or TRBV12-4, the J call TRBJ1-6; no clear D. This CDR3 region has 14 residues. V lost 9 bases and J 0 bases, leaving 9 bases between the germline ends. CDR3 coding DNA: TGTGCCAGTATGCCGAGCTCCTATAATTCACCCCTCCACTTT. Translating it yields CASMPSSYNSPLHF.

The V call is TRBV5-6, the J call TRBJ2-3, with 14 bases aligning to TRBD2. Germline CDR1 and CDR2: SGHDT and YYEEEE. The CDR3 extends over 17 amino acids. With V trimmed by 0 bases and J by 6 bases, 6 bases remained unmatched. CDR3 DNA sequence: TGTGCCAGCAGCTTGGCGACTAGCGGGAGGGCCTCGGATACGCAGTATTTT. Its translation: CASSLATSGRASDTQYF.

V usage is TRBV5-1 and J usage is TRBJ2-3; TRBD2 aligns across 9 bases. The length of the CDR3 is 16 residues. The ends lost 0 bases at V and 6 bases at J; junction bases unmatched: 8. Germline CDR1 and CDR2: SGHRS and YFSETQ. The CDR3 DNA reads TGCGCCAGCAGCTTGGTATTAGCGGGAGATCACGATACGCAGTATTTT. As protein: CASSLVLAGDHDTQYF.

This chain joins TRBV29-1 and TRBJ2-3, with 11 nucleotides matching TRBD2. Trimming removed 8 bases from V and 2 bases from J; junction bases left unmatched: 3. The germline gives CDR1 SQVTM, CDR2 ANQGSEA. This CDR3 has 13 residues. CDR3 residues: CSLLAGVTDTQYF. The CDR3 nucleotides read TGCAGCCTACTAGCGGGAGTCACAGATACGCAGTATTTT.

This clonotype was detected only a few times. V usage is TRBV5-1 and J usage is TRBJ2-7; 8 bases agree with TRBD1. The germline gives CDR1 SGHRS, CDR2 YFSETQ. The CDR3 totals 16 residues. V dropped 5 bases and J dropped 2; count of bases not matched to a gene: 12. The CDR3, as DNA: TGCGCCAGCAGTCCTTCCCAGGACAGGGCAGCCTACGAGCAGTACTTC. Its translation is CASSPSQDRAAYEQYF. Full variable domain (remainder filled in from reference TRBV5-1 and TRBJ2-7): KAGVTQTPRYLIKTRGQQVTLSCSPISGHRSVSWYQQTPGQGLQFLFEYFSETQRNKGNFPGRFSGRQFSNSRSEMNVSTLELGDSALYLCASSPSQDRAAYEQYFGPGTRLTVT.

The chain carries TRBV12-3 or TRBV12-4 and TRBJ2-6, with 11 bases fitting TRBD1. V was clipped by 5 bases and J by 12 bases; unmatched bases: 15. The CDR3 loop spans 17 amino acids. CDR3 nucleotide sequence: TGTGCCAGCAGTCCCCGGACAGGGGGCAGTTCGGGTTTCGTCCTGACTTTC. Translated, it gives CASSPRTGGSSGFVLTF.

The chain links TRBV5-1 to TRBJ2-7; possibly TRBD1 or TRBD2 for D (5 bases each). CDR1 SGHRS and CDR2 YFSETQ come from the germline V gene. Between the trimmed V and J ends, which lost 3 bases and 1 base, there was a span of 11 bases. This CDR3 comprises 14 residues. The CDR3 is CASSWGTESYEQYF. In DNA, the CDR3 is TGCGCCAGCAGCTGGGGGACGGAGTCCTACGAGCAGTACTTC.

This chain links TRBV6-5 with TRBJ1-2; 8 bases line up with TRBD1. In germline, CDR1 is MNHEY, CDR2 SVGAGI. The CDR3 is 14 amino acids. The V gene end was trimmed by 2 bases and the J gene end by 6 bases; junction bases not matched to a gene: 5. The CDR3 bases are TGTGCCAGCAGTTACCAGACAGGGGAGGATGGCTACACCTTC. Residues: CASSYQTGEDGYTF.

V and J are TRBV10-3 and TRBJ2-5; a possible D gene is TRBD1 (5 bases). The CDR3 sequence is 14 residues long. CDR1 ENHRY and CDR2 SYGVKD come from the germline V gene. V was clipped by 10 bases and J by 0 bases, with 15 bases between them. This CDR3 is CATALQDNQETQYF. CDR3 nucleotides: TGTGCCACTGCACTACAGGACAACCAAGAGACCCAGTACTTC.

This clonotype came up a few times. The chain carries TRBV20-1 and TRBJ2-5; 8 nucleotides match TRBD1. The CDR3 is 15 residues long. Germline CDR1 DFQATT, CDR2 SNEGSKA (reference sequence). The V segment lost 0 bases and the J segment 4 bases; nucleotides outside the gene matches: 7. The CDR3 region is CSARDTTGGPETQYF. In DNA form, the CDR3 reads TGCAGTGCTAGAGATACAACAGGGGGTCCAGAGACCCAGTACTTC.

Of note for this clonotype: The CDR3 ends on some other residue instead of the conserved phenylalanine or tryptophan, so this is likely a read error. The rearrangement uses TRBV3-1 and TRBJ1-2; D call uncertain. V gave up 1 base and J gave up 0 bases, with 6 bases separating them. Germline lookup yields CDR1 LGHDT and CDR2 YNNKEL (reference sequence). This CDR3 spans 14 amino acids. This CDR3 reads CASSQGPTNYGYTL. The CDR3 DNA is TGTGCCAGCAGCCAAGGACCGACTAACTATGGCTACACCCTC.

The CDR3 DNA reads TGTGCCAGCAGCTTAGCGGAGACAGGGTTTGGGCAGTACTTC. This encodes CASSLAETGFGQYF. The chain combines TRBV7-9 with TRBJ2-4, with TRBD1 matching over 7 bases. The CDR3 loop spans 14 amino acids. Germline V gives CDR1 SEHNR, CDR2 FQNEAQ (reference sequence). Trimming took 0 bases from V and 13 from J; bases not matched to a gene: 9.

The rearrangement joins TRBV5-1 to TRBJ2-1; 13 nucleotides agree with TRBD2. J lost 8 bases, V lost 0 bases, and 11 bases had no gene match. The CDR3 is 18 amino acids. Germline CDR1 and CDR2: SGHRS and YFSETQ. The CDR3 protein is CASSLGLAGGRRVDEQFF. In nucleotides, the CDR3 is TGCGCCAGCAGCTTGGGACTAGCGGGGGGCCGCCGTGTGGATGAGCAGTTCTTC. Based on the CDR3 plus reference TRBV5-1 and TRBJ2-1, the full variable domain is KAGVTQTPRYLIKTRGQQVTLSCSPISGHRSVSWYQQTPGQGLQFLFEYFSETQRNKGNFPGRFSGRQFSNSRSEMNVSTLELGDSALYLCASSLGLAGGRRVDEQFFGPGTRLTVL.

The rearrangement links TRBV4-1 to TRBJ1-4; a weak D match, TRBD1 (6 bases). V was clipped by 0 bases and J by 7 bases, with 12 bases between them. The CDR3 is made up of 15 amino acids. Germline V gene data show CDR1 as MGHRA and CDR2 as YSYEKL. The CDR3 sequence is CASSQEGGPTEKLFF. In DNA form, the CDR3 reads TGCGCCAGCAGCCAAGAAGGGGGACCTACTGAAAAACTGTTTTTT.

In its sample, this clonotype was seen a few times. The V call is TRBV7-2, the J call TRBJ2-7; D gene uncertain. The germline V gene encodes CDR1 SGHTA and CDR2 FQGNSA. This CDR3 contains 12 residues. The V and J ends lost 0 bases and 3 bases respectively, with 3 bases between them. The CDR3 region is CASSLAYYEQYF. The CDR3 coding sequence is TGTGCCAGCAGCTTAGCGTACTACGAGCAGTACTTC.

This clonotype was seen a few times. The genes are TRBV6-4 and TRBJ2-1, with 10 bases matching TRBD1. The CDR3 runs 15 residues. Germline assignment: CDR1 MRHNA and CDR2 SNTAGT. V dropped 5 bases and J dropped 5; count of bases not matched to a gene: 6. CDR3 sequence (DNA): TGTGCCAGCAGTACCGGGACAGGGGCTCACAATGAGCAGTTCTTC. Its protein is CASSTGTGAHNEQFF.